Each of the 21 T cell receptor beta chains below was sequenced from the same sample in a study of blood T cell repertoires in COVID-19. Profiling relied on immunoSEQ multiplex PCR, and the TCRdb table lists in-frame clones only, not all of them. The table records about 36,000 clones, over 75% of them present only once. The sequencing input was peripheral blood. These receptors came from a human donor in a cohort sampled during active or convalescent COVID-19. The donor label of this sample is uncertain.

This clone showed up just a few times. The chain links TRBV24-1 to TRBJ2-3; TRBD2 matches 12 bases. With 4 bases clipped from V and 0 bases from J, the junction kept 4 bases outside the gene matches. The CDR3 covers 17 residues. Germline assignment: CDR1 KGHDR and CDR2 SFDVKD. CDR3 protein: CATSDRTSGTSTDTQYF. As DNA, the CDR3 is TGTGCCACCAGTGACAGGACTAGCGGGACTAGCACAGATACGCAGTATTTT.

The chain recombines TRBV19 with TRBJ2-3, with a tentative D call TRBD2 (6 bases). Germline CDR1 reads LNHDA; CDR2 reads SQIVND (reference sequence). The V end was cut by 1 base, the J end by 0 bases, with 14 bases between. The CDR3 is made up of 17 amino acids. DNA for the CDR3: TGTGCCAGTAGTATAGTAGGCAGCGGGTTCAGCACAGATACGCAGTATTTT. This gives the protein CASSIVGSGFSTDTQYF.

The rearrangement uses TRBV7-8 and TRBJ1-3; 10 bases fit TRBD1. The CDR3 contains 14 residues. Trimming cost V 5 bases and J 5 bases; bases outside gene matches: 3. Germline V CDR1 and CDR2: SGHVS, FQNEAQ. The CDR3: CASSPGQGRNTIYF. CDR3 DNA sequence: TGTGCCAGCAGCCCGGGACAGGGGAGAAACACCATATATTTT.

The CDR3 loop reads CASSIVAGRSTDTQYF. CDR3 nucleotide sequence: TGTGCCAGTAGTATAGTAGCGGGAAGGAGCACAGATACGCAGTATTTT. The chain joins TRBV19 to TRBJ2-3, with TRBD2 matching 8 bases. CDR1 is LNHDA, CDR2 SQIVND, per germline (reference sequence). The CDR3 runs to 16 residues. The trim removed 1 base at V and 0 bases at J, leaving 3 bases unmatched. Variable domain in full (rest from reference TRBV19 and TRBJ2-3): DGGITQSPKYLFRKEGQNVTLSCEQNLNHDAMYWYRQDPGQGLRLIYYSQIVNDFQKGDIAEGYSVSREKKESFPLTVTSAQKNPTAFYLCASSIVAGRSTDTQYFGPGTRLTVL.

The chain links TRBV27 to TRBJ1-2, with 9 nucleotides matching TRBD1. Unmatched junction bases numbered 0, after V lost 0 bases and J lost 4 bases. Germline V gene data show CDR1 as MNHEY and CDR2 as SMNVEV (reference sequence). The CDR3 length is 14 residues. In DNA form, the CDR3 reads TGTGCCAGCAGTTTATCGGGACAGGGCTATGGCTACACCTTC. Its protein product is CASSLSGQGYGYTF.

This rearrangement joins TRBV19 to TRBJ1-1; unclear D gene. From germline, CDR1 is LNHDA and CDR2 SQIVND (reference sequence). V was shortened by 6 bases and J by 3 bases, with 17 bases between the two germline ends. This CDR3 is 15 amino acids long. The CDR3 DNA sequence: TGTGCCAGTAGCCGAACGAGACGGGTTGACACTGAAGCTTTCTTT. It is translated as CASSRTRRVDTEAFF.

The genes are TRBV27 and TRBJ2-5; D is perhaps TRBD2 (5 bases). The CDR3 is 14 residues long. CDR1 is MNHEY, CDR2 SMNVEV, per germline (reference sequence). V dropped 5 bases and J dropped 1 base, with 11 bases sitting between them. CDR3 loop: CASSAPGFQETQYF. Written as DNA, the CDR3 is TGTGCCAGCAGTGCCCCGGGGTTCCAAGAGACCCAGTACTTC.

This clone was observed a handful of times. The rearrangement links TRBV6-5 to TRBJ1-2, with D possibly being TRBD1 (5 bases). The ends were cut back, 10 bases at V and 0 bases at J, with 15 bases in the middle. Germline loops: CDR1 MNHEY, CDR2 SVGAGI. The CDR3 length is 14 residues. CDR3 nucleotides: TGTGCCACCAACCCCGGGGGAGCTAACTATGGCTACACCTTC. This sequence encodes CATNPGGANYGYTF.

CDR3 bases: TGTGCCAGCTCACCTGCCCGCGGGAGGGCCCCGGATACGCAGTATTTT. Its protein is CASSPARGRAPDTQYF. The J gene is TRBJ2-3, the V gene TRBV18, with 9 bases that match TRBD2. This CDR3 comprises 16 residues. Germline loops: CDR1 KGHSH, CDR2 LQKENI. V shed 3 bases and J 6 bases; nucleotides not matched to a gene: 10.

The chain combines TRBV30 with TRBJ1-2; possibly TRBD1 for D (5 bases). CDR1 and CDR2 (germline): GTSNPN, SVGIG (reference sequence). Trimming left V 0 bases short and J 2 bases short, with 13 bases between. The CDR3 is 15 amino acids. This chain's CDR3 is CAWSVGGASNYGYTF. As DNA, the CDR3 is TGTGCCTGGAGTGTAGGAGGGGCGTCAAACTATGGCTACACCTTC.

The chain recombines TRBV10-3 with TRBJ1-5; 7 nucleotides line up with TRBD1. J was trimmed by 3 bases and V by 6 bases; bases with no gene match: 2. Germline CDR1 reads ENHRY; CDR2 reads SYGVKD. CDR3 length: 13 residues. The CDR3 nucleotides are TGTGCCATCAGAGGACAGGTCAATCAGCCCCAGCATTTT. Protein sequence: CAIRGQVNQPQHF.

CDR3 in amino acids: CASSSTGGDTGELFF. As DNA, the CDR3 is TGTGCCAGCAGCTCGACAGGGGGCGACACCGGGGAGCTGTTTTTT. The chain carries TRBV7-2 and TRBJ2-2; 10 bases line up with TRBD1. V lost 4 bases and J lost 3; bases outside the gene matches: 2. CDR3 length: 15 amino acids. Germline V gives CDR1 SGHTA, CDR2 FQGNSA.

The chain has TRBV24-1 and TRBJ2-3; 12 positions match TRBD2. V was pared by 0 bases and J by 6 bases, with 9 bases of the junction left unmatched. Germline assignment: CDR1 KGHDR and CDR2 SFDVKD. This CDR3 comprises 18 residues. The CDR3 sequence is CATSDLGSTSGRPDTQYF. The CDR3 nucleotides are TGTGCCACCAGTGATTTGGGGTCGACTAGCGGGAGACCCGATACGCAGTATTTT.

The rearrangement joins TRBV5-1 to TRBJ1-1; 8 bases are shared with TRBD1. Germline trimming cut 2 bases from V and 5 bases from J; bases unmatched to any gene: 2. The germline V gene has CDR1 SGHRS and CDR2 YFSETQ. This CDR3 spans 13 amino acids. The CDR3 nucleotides read TGCGCCAGCAGCTTTACAGGGGGGACTGAAGCTTTCTTT. This encodes CASSFTGGTEAFF.

The CDR3 is CASSYGASGYNEQFF. CDR3 bases: TGTGCCAGCAGTTACGGGGCTAGCGGTTACAATGAGCAGTTCTTC. The chain uses TRBV6-2 or TRBV6-3 and TRBJ2-1; 7 nucleotides match TRBD2. V was clipped by 2 bases and J by 4 bases; unmatched bases: 5. The CDR3 covers 15 residues. Germline CDR1 and CDR2: MNHEY and SVGEGT.

This rearrangement joins TRBV6-2 or TRBV6-3 to TRBJ2-3; 9 positions agree with TRBD1. This CDR3 contains 16 residues. Trimming removed 5 bases from V and 0 bases from J; junction bases left unmatched: 6. Per germline, CDR1 MNHEY and CDR2 SVGEGT. The CDR3 sequence is CASSPWTGASTDTQYF. CDR3 DNA: TGTGCCAGCAGTCCCTGGACAGGGGCTAGCACAGATACGCAGTATTTT.

The chain couples TRBV19 to TRBJ2-3; D is unclear. In germline, CDR1 is LNHDA, CDR2 SQIVND (reference sequence). This CDR3 has 13 residues. Trimming took off 0 bases at V and 4 bases at J, with 5 bases between the two ends. The CDR3 reads CASSIDLPDTQYF. In nucleotides, the CDR3 is TGTGCCAGTAGTATAGATCTTCCAGATACGCAGTATTTT.

This chain joins TRBV12-3 or TRBV12-4 and TRBJ1-2; D call uncertain. Trimming shortened V by 8 bases and J by 4 bases, and 11 bases separated the two germline ends. This CDR3 region has 12 residues. CDR3 nucleotide sequence: TGTGCCAGCGGCCTGAGGCTCTATGGCTACACCTTC. This encodes CASGLRLYGYTF.

V is TRBV5-1 and J is TRBJ2-2; the D gene is possibly TRBD1 (6 bases). This CDR3 is 16 amino acids long. The V gene lost 2 bases and the J gene lost 7 bases, with 18 bases spanning the gap. Germline assignment: CDR1 SGHRS and CDR2 YFSETQ. CDR3: CASSFSRGSVDGELFF. The DNA of the CDR3 is TGCGCCAGCAGCTTCTCAAGGGGGTCTGTGGACGGGGAGCTGTTTTTT.

The genes are TRBV13 and TRBJ2-3; no clear D gene. Germline loops: CDR1 PRHDT, CDR2 FYEKMQ (reference sequence). This CDR3 comprises 14 residues. V dropped 2 bases and J dropped 1 base, with 7 bases sitting between them. CDR3 nucleotide sequence: TGTGCCAGCAGCTTAACGACTGGCACAGATACGCAGTATTTT. This codes for CASSLTTGTDTQYF. Full variable domain (remainder filled in from reference TRBV13 and TRBJ2-3): AAGVIQSPRHLIKEKRETATLKCYPIPRHDTVYWYQQGPGQDPQFLISFYEKMQSDKGSIPDRFSAQQFSDYHSELNMSSLELGDSALYFCASSLTTGTDTQYFGPGTRLTVL.

The chain recombines TRBV7-9 with TRBJ2-3, with 12 bases lining up with TRBD1. This CDR3 spans 17 amino acids. The V gene end was trimmed by 5 bases and the J gene end by 3 bases; junction bases not matched to a gene: 9. Germline CDR1 and CDR2: SEHNR and FQNEAQ (reference sequence). The CDR3: CASSPGQGAFRTDTQYF. CDR3 DNA sequence: TGTGCCAGCAGCCCGGGACAGGGGGCGTTTAGAACAGATACGCAGTATTTT.